This entry lists 23 T cell receptor beta chains sequenced from one sample in a study of T cell responses to AZD1222 COVID-19 vaccine. The assay was immunoSEQ multiplex PCR, and TCRdb's table has in-frame clones only and misses some. This sample yields roughly 90,000 clones, of which around 90% are seen a single time; 4.5% to 5.5% belongs to the top ten. The sequenced sample was peripheral blood, obtained on day 0 of MenACWY control vaccination. The receptors were gathered from an adult in good health.

The genes are TRBV7-9 and TRBJ2-7; 9 bases fit TRBD1. J was trimmed by 3 bases and V by 6 bases; bases with no gene match: 6. There are 14 residues in the CDR3. Germline V lookup: CDR1 SEHNR, CDR2 FQNEAQ (reference sequence). The CDR3 region is CASSFGDRVYEQYF. In DNA, the CDR3 is TGTGCCAGCAGTTTCGGGGACAGGGTCTACGAGCAGTACTTC.

This rearrangement joins TRBV21-1 to TRBJ1-3; TRBD1, the D gene given by the table, was not confirmed from the DNA. TRBV21-1 is a recognized pseudogene. There are 13 residues in the CDR3. CDR3 amino acids: CASPQGQTNTIYF. CDR3 coding DNA: TGTGCCAGCCCCCAGGGACAGACAAACACCATATATTTT.

The rearrangement uses TRBV30 and TRBJ1-5; unclear D gene. This CDR3 is built from 15 residues. Germline assignment: CDR1 GTSNPN and CDR2 SVGIG (reference sequence). With 5 bases removed from V and 0 bases from J, the gap between germline ends came to 14 bases. The CDR3 region has the DNA TGTGCCTGGGCCCCTGGCAGCTATAGCAATCAGCCCCAGCATTTT. Its protein product is CAWAPGSYSNQPQHF.

This rearrangement joins TRBV12-3 or TRBV12-4 to TRBJ2-2, with D unclear. The CDR3 has 13 residues. Trimming left V 2 bases short and J 7 bases short, with 8 bases between. This chain's CDR3 is CASSLRSGGELFF. The CDR3, as DNA: TGTGCCAGCAGTTTACGGTCCGGCGGGGAGCTGTTTTTT.

V usage is TRBV19 and J usage is TRBJ2-3; 10 nucleotides line up with TRBD2. In germline, CDR1 is LNHDA, CDR2 SQIVND (reference sequence). Trimming at V came to 3 bases and at J to 4 bases, leaving 4 bases not matched to a gene. The CDR3 is made up of 15 amino acids. For the CDR3, the DNA is TGTGCCAGTAGTATCTCTAGCGGGAGTGCAGATACGCAGTATTTT. Translated: CASSISSGSADTQYF.

V and J are TRBV24-1 and TRBJ2-5; 8 bases map to TRBD1. V shed 5 bases, J shed 2 bases, and the junction held 12 bases outside the gene matches. CDR1 KGHDR and CDR2 SFDVKD come from the germline V gene. This CDR3 has 17 amino acids. This CDR3 is CATSGVSGQATQETQYF. For the CDR3, the DNA is TGTGCCACCAGTGGAGTCTCGGGACAGGCCACACAAGAGACCCAGTACTTC.

This sequence joins TRBV28 and TRBJ2-1; TRBD2 agrees at 10 bases. Germline loops: CDR1 MDHEN, CDR2 SYDVKM. The CDR3 spans 14 residues. The ends lost 7 bases at V and 9 bases at J; junction bases unmatched: 9. CDR3 bases: TGTGCCAGCAACGGACTAGCGGATGATATTGAGCAGTTCTTC. It codes for CASNGLADDIEQFF.

The DNA of the CDR3 is TGTGCCAGCAGTTACTCGATAAGGGCTGAAGCTTTCTTT. Amino acids: CASSYSIRAEAFF. This chain links TRBV6-2 or TRBV6-3 with TRBJ1-1; D remains unclear. The CDR3 is 13 amino acids. Trimming pared 0 bases from V and 6 bases from J, leaving 8 bases between. The V gene's germline CDR1 is MNHEY and CDR2 SVGEGT.

The chain joins TRBV19 to TRBJ1-1; D gene unclear. Trimming removed 6 bases at V and 7 bases at J, with 21 bases between. The CDR3 has 15 residues. Germline lookup yields CDR1 LNHDA and CDR2 SQIVND (reference sequence). CDR3 sequence reads: CASRAADAHGLEAFF. For the CDR3, the DNA is TGTGCCAGTAGGGCCGCGGACGCACATGGTCTTGAAGCTTTCTTT. Combining the CDR3 with reference TRBV19 and TRBJ1-1 gives the whole variable domain DGGITQSPKYLFRKEGQNVTLSCEQNLNHDAMYWYRQDPGQGLRLIYYSQIVNDFQKGDIAEGYSVSREKKESFPLTVTSAQKNPTAFYLCASRAADAHGLEAFFGQGTRLTVV.

J is TRBJ2-1 and V is TRBV7-9; no reliable D call. The CDR3 spans 14 residues. Trimming cost V 4 bases and J 8 bases, with 15 bases left between them. Per the germline V gene, CDR1 is SEHNR and CDR2 is FQNEAQ (reference sequence). CDR3 nucleotide sequence: TGTGCCAGCAGCTCCCCCCGACTTTGGGATGAGCAGTTCTTC. It yields the protein CASSSPRLWDEQFF. The full variable domain, its missing parts supplied by reference TRBV7-9 and TRBJ2-1, is DTGVSQNPRHKITKRGQNVTFRCDPISEHNRLYWYRQTLGQGPEFLTYFQNEAQLEKSRLLSDRFSAERPKGSFSTLEIQRTEQGDSAMYLCASSSPRLWDEQFFGPGTRLTVL.

The chain uses TRBV28 and TRBJ2-1, with D maybe TRBD2 (6 bases). Deletions cut 6 bases from V and 11 bases from J, with 23 bases between. CDR1 MDHEN and CDR2 SYDVKM come from the germline V gene. This CDR3 has 15 residues. The CDR3 reads CASSNEAEGYGQQFF. CDR3 DNA: TGTGCCAGCAGCAACGAAGCGGAGGGATACGGACAGCAGTTCTTC. Full variable domain (outside the CDR3, taken from reference TRBV28 and TRBJ2-1): DVKVTQSSRYLVKRTGEKVFLECVQDMDHENMFWYRQDPGLGLRLIYFSYDVKMKEKGDIPEGYSVSREKKERFSLILESASTNQTSMYLCASSNEAEGYGQQFFGPGTRLTVL.

The CDR3 nucleotides read TGTGCCAGTAGTATTAGCGGGAGGACCCACTACAATGAGCAGTTCTTC. As protein: CASSISGRTHYNEQFF. The genes are TRBV19 and TRBJ2-1, with TRBD2 identical over 10 bases. Trimming took 3 bases from V and 3 from J; bases not matched to a gene: 5. Germline V gene data show CDR1 as LNHDA and CDR2 as SQIVND (reference sequence). This CDR3 spans 16 amino acids.

V is TRBV12-5 and J is TRBJ1-2; tentatively, D is TRBD1 (5 bases). This CDR3 is 15 amino acids long. Trimming removed 2 bases from V and 8 bases from J, with 18 bases in between. Germline V gene data show CDR1 as LGHNT and CDR2 as FRNRAP. The CDR3 bases are TGTGCTAGTGGTTTGTTTACAGGATCGTTGGGAGGCTACACCTTC. It translates to CASGLFTGSLGGYTF.

V is TRBV28 and J is TRBJ1-6; 7 nucleotides align to TRBD1. After removal of 7 bases from V and 6 bases from J, the junction contained 9 bases not matched to a gene. Germline V gives CDR1 MDHEN, CDR2 SYDVKM. The CDR3 consists of 15 residues. CDR3 DNA: TGTGCCAGCATCCCCGGGGGACAGATTAATTCACCCCTCCACTTT. The encoded protein is CASIPGGQINSPLHF. Full variable domain (remainder filled in from reference TRBV28 and TRBJ1-6): DVKVTQSSRYLVKRTGEKVFLECVQDMDHENMFWYRQDPGLGLRLIYFSYDVKMKEKGDIPEGYSVSREKKERFSLILESASTNQTSMYLCASIPGGQINSPLHFGNGTRLTVT.

CDR3 protein: CASSSREPHTNYGYTF. CDR3 bases: TGTGCCAGCAGTTCCCGGGAGCCGCACACTAACTATGGCTACACCTTC. The chain carries TRBV7-9 and TRBJ1-2; no definite D call. The CDR3 covers 16 residues. Trimming removed 6 bases from V and 0 bases from J, with 17 bases in between. CDR1 SEHNR and CDR2 FQNEAQ come from the germline V gene (reference sequence). The whole variable domain, remainder taken from reference TRBV7-9 and TRBJ1-2, is DTGVSQNPRHKITKRGQNVTFRCDPISEHNRLYWYRQTLGQGPEFLTYFQNEAQLEKSRLLSDRFSAERPKGSFSTLEIQRTEQGDSAMYLCASSSREPHTNYGYTFGSGTRLTVV.

The chain joins TRBV4-1 to TRBJ1-2, with 7 positions matching TRBD1. This CDR3 contains 15 residues. CDR1 MGHRA and CDR2 YSYEKL come from the germline V gene. V was clipped by 4 bases and J by 6 bases; unmatched bases: 11. The CDR3 DNA is TGCGCCAGCAGCCCTCCGGGACAGCGGGTCCATGGCTACACCTTC. Amino acids: CASSPPGQRVHGYTF.

This chain uses TRBV18 with TRBJ2-1, with 10 bases identical to TRBD2. V lost 2 bases, J lost 10 bases, and 17 bases stayed unmatched. The CDR3 loop spans 18 amino acids. Germline V gene data show CDR1 as KGHSH and CDR2 as LQKENI. CDR3 nucleotide sequence: TGTGCCAGCTCACCATTCCTAGCGGGAGCCCTTGTCCCTAACGAGCAGTTCTTC. Translating gives CASSPFLAGALVPNEQFF.

This clone was picked up a small number of times. The genes are TRBV3-1 (or the pseudogene TRBV3-2) and TRBJ2-7; no clear D gene. CDR3 size: 17 residues. Germline V lookup: CDR1 LGHDT, CDR2 YNNKEL (reference sequence). Trimming shortened V by 1 base and J by 3 bases, and 19 bases separated the two germline ends. The CDR3 DNA reads as TGTGCCAGCAGCCAAGGGCAGGATCTCGTCCTTGACTACGAGCAGTACTTC. This gives the protein CASSQGQDLVLDYEQYF.

The genes are TRBV27 and TRBJ1-6; 8 bases map to TRBD1. Per the germline V gene, CDR1 is MNHEY and CDR2 is SMNVEV (reference sequence). V lost 6 bases and J lost 0; bases outside the gene matches: 10. This CDR3 spans 18 amino acids. The CDR3 reads CASSRGQASYSYNSPLHF. DNA of the CDR3: TGTGCCAGCAGCCGGGGACAGGCATCATACTCCTATAATTCACCCCTCCACTTT.

The chain couples TRBV6-5 to TRBJ2-1; D unresolved. CDR1 is MNHEY, CDR2 SVGAGI, per germline. V was pared by 2 bases and J by 10 bases, with 6 bases between. The CDR3 length is 11 residues. The CDR3 sequence is CASSYPPEQFF. In nucleotides, the CDR3 is TGTGCCAGCAGTTACCCCCCCGAGCAGTTCTTC.

This chain links TRBV6-2 or TRBV6-3 with TRBJ2-7; 7 bases agree with TRBD2. The ends lost 1 base at V and 1 base at J; junction bases unmatched: 4. The germline V gene encodes CDR1 MNHEY and CDR2 SVGEGT. The CDR3 sequence is 15 residues long. The CDR3 DNA follows: TGTGCCAGCAGTTACTGGCTAGCGGTATCCTACGAGCAGTACTTC. It specifies CASSYWLAVSYEQYF.

The chain employs TRBV6-4 and TRBJ1-1, with unresolved D. From germline, CDR1 is MRHNA and CDR2 SNTAGT. CDR3 length: 13 amino acids. The V gene lost 4 bases and the J gene lost 1 base, with 7 bases spanning the gap. The CDR3 DNA follows: TGTGCCAGCAGTGCCCTGGGGAACACTGAAGCTTTCTTT. Encoded protein: CASSALGNTEAFF.

The rearrangement links TRBV30 to TRBJ1-5; D gene uncertain. The germline CDR1 and CDR2 sequences are GTSNPN and SVGIG (reference sequence). The CDR3 length is 13 residues. Trimming shortened V by 2 bases and J by 6 bases, and 11 bases separated the two germline ends. CDR3 residues: CAWSSGIGQPQHF. Written as DNA, the CDR3 is TGTGCCTGGAGTAGCGGAATAGGTCAGCCCCAGCATTTT.